The 7 T cell receptor beta chains reported below all come from one sample, sequenced in a study of cytomegalovirus exposure and HLA in healthy donors. PCR primers comprised 60 Vbeta and 13 Jbeta primers. The data were produced by immunoSEQ multiplex PCR, yet TCRdb's version contains in-frame clones alone and is incomplete. Among around 97,000 clones listed, approximately 9% were seen once. Sequences were obtained from PBMCs. The receptors originated from a man over 45 in good health and CMV-seropositive.

The V call is TRBV4-3, the J call TRBJ2-1; 10 bases are a match to TRBD1. The V gene end was trimmed by 4 bases and the J gene end by 7 bases; junction bases not matched to a gene: 4. The CDR3 is 14 amino acids. The germline gives CDR1 LGHNA, CDR2 YSLEER. In DNA form, the CDR3 reads TGCGCCAGCAGCCCGAGGACAGGGGGGAATGAGCAGTTCTTC. It specifies CASSPRTGGNEQFF.

This clone has a handful of counts. The chain is built from TRBV4-2 and TRBJ2-7; 8 bases are a match to TRBD1. The CDR3 consists of 15 residues. CDR1 is LGHNA, CDR2 YNFKEQ, per germline. Unmatched junction bases numbered 8, after V lost 4 bases and J lost 3 bases. The CDR3 spells CASSPNQGARYEQYF. The CDR3 bases are TGTGCCAGCAGCCCTAACCAGGGGGCGCGCTACGAGCAGTACTTC.

This clone came up a few times. The rearrangement joins TRBV19 to TRBJ2-1; TRBD2 agrees at 15 bases. The CDR3 has 17 residues. The J segment lost 5 bases and the V segment lost 2 bases, leaving 4 bases of the junction unmatched. Germline V CDR1 and CDR2: LNHDA, SQIVND (reference sequence). The CDR3 here is CASSISGTSGRNNEQFF. The DNA for the CDR3 is TGTGCCAGTAGTATATCTGGGACTAGCGGGAGGAACAATGAGCAGTTCTTC.

This clone was recorded a few times. This chain connects TRBV4-2 to TRBJ1-5; D gene unclear. CDR1 and CDR2 (germline): LGHNA, YNFKEQ. CDR3 length equals 16 residues. The V gene lost 4 bases and the J gene lost 0 bases, with 13 bases spanning the gap. DNA of the CDR3: TGTGCCAGCAGCCCACGAGGAGTTTATAGCAATCAGCCCCAGCATTTT. Encoded protein: CASSPRGVYSNQPQHF.

The chain combines TRBV5-6 with TRBJ1-3; no reliable D call. The germline V and J ends were trimmed by 2 bases and 4 bases, with 7 bases remaining between them. CDR3 length: 13 amino acids. Germline V gene lookup returns CDR1 SGHDT and CDR2 YYEEEE. This CDR3 is CASSFGAGNTIYF. The DNA of the CDR3 is TGTGCCAGCAGCTTCGGAGCGGGAAACACCATATATTTT.

The J gene is TRBJ2-1, the V gene TRBV10-3; D possibly corresponds to TRBD2 (6 bases). The ends were cut back, 0 bases at V and 7 bases at J, with 16 bases in the middle. The CDR3 length is 16 residues. CDR1 is ENHRY, CDR2 SYGVKD, per germline. The CDR3 loop reads CAISESELAMANEQFF. CDR3 coding DNA: TGTGCCATCAGTGAGTCGGAACTAGCTATGGCGAATGAGCAGTTCTTC.

This clone has a handful of counts. The genes are TRBV6-6 and TRBJ1-5, with D perhaps TRBD1 (5 bases). This CDR3 spans 16 amino acids. V lost 0 bases and J lost 0, with 9 bases in between. Germline-derived CDR1 and CDR2 are MNHNY and SVGAGI (reference sequence). The CDR3 DNA reads as TGTGCCAGCAGTTACTCTGGACAAGTTAGCAATCAGCCCCAGCATTTT. Protein: CASSYSGQVSNQPQHF.